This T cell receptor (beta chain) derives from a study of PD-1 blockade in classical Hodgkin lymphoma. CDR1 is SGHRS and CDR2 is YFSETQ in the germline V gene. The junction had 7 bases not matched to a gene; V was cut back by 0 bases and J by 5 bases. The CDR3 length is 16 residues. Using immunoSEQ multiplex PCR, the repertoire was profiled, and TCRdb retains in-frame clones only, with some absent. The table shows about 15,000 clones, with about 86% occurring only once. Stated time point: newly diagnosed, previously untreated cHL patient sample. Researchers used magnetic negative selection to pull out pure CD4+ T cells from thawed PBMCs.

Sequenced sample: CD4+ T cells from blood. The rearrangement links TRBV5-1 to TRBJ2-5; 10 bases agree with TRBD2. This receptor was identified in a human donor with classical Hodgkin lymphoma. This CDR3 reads CASSLDPAGGPETQYF. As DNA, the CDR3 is TGCGCCAGCAGCTTGGACCCAGCGGGAGGGCCGGAGACCCAGTACTTC.